This T cell receptor beta chain originates from a study of T-cell memory formation after mild COVID-19. Study-wide context: Clusters of TCRs were largely donor specific.

The TCR alpha and TCR beta cDNA libraries, bearing sample barcodes and UMIs, were generated by 5'RACE using constant-segment primers. MiXCR was run by TCRdb on the 5' RACE reads, yielding one entry per CDR3 protein. The data contain around 150,000 distinct CDR3 sequences, approximately 15% of them singletons. On this clonotype: Its matching antigen is unknown.

Findings of the study overall: Contracting clones from day 15 to 85 showed balanced CD4/CD8; later expanders favored CD4+. Some clones that responded were present in memory (sampled pre-infection), which suggests cross-reactive memory joined.

Sequenced input: PBMCs or a T cell subset sorted from them (not recorded which). This receptor was identified in an adult woman who had mild COVID-19 (a few samples of this study predate the infection). Cell type and time point are not known.

CDR3 nucleotide sequence: TGTGCCAGCAGTCTCCGGGACAGGGGAGGAGATACGCAGTATTTT. Translating it yields CASSLRDRGGDTQYF. The rearrangement uses TRBV12-3 or TRBV12-4 and TRBJ2-3; 10 bases agree with TRBD1. The CDR3 extends over 15 amino acids. V shed 5 bases, J shed 5 bases, and the junction held 7 bases outside the gene matches.